The sequence of this T cell receptor (beta chain) was determined in a study of cytomegalovirus exposure and HLA in healthy donors (TCRdb year 2017). About the full investigation: In an earlier analysis of 550 to 750 of the donors, 276 Gb of sequence data and roughly 100 million unique TCR beta sequences from about 179 million T cells were reported. An early release that covered roughly 600 HLA-typed donors contained approximately 300 gigabases of sequencing data and tens of millions of unique TCR sequences. Of the roughly 400 genotyped donors, about 80% fell in the genetic ancestry cluster associated with self-reported Caucasian donors. The study aimed to test whether signatures of past pathogen exposure could be identified by cataloging public T cell receptors. The study profiled the T cell repertoires of some 610 subjects by immunosequencing and related them to cytomegalovirus serostatus. In addition to the first cohort of about 650 subjects, a separate validation cohort of about 120 different subjects was used. To predict cytomegalovirus infection status, the study combined high-throughput TCR immunosequencing, statistical association of individual TCRs with disease status, and machine learning. A later analysis re-analyzed previously published TCR beta repertoires from 600 to 850 donors and added high-resolution HLA genotyping to study TCR occurrence patterns. The later analysis used no new phenotypic data to find candidate immune exposures, relying instead on TCR beta sequences and their occurrence across donors. To decide whether each TCR beta V gene segment behaved as functional or pseudogenic, an earlier analysis of approximately 600 of the donors relied on high-throughput TCR beta sequencing. Donor age, sex, ethnicity and CMV serostatus were compiled alongside the repertoire data. A later genetic analysis used genome-wide SNP genotypes for about 60% of the 666 donors, treating that subset as a discovery cohort. All discovery cohort repertoires had been generated using a single sequencing platform. Both class I and class II loci were covered by HLA typing, at four-digit resolution. Typing coverage differed by locus: A, B, C, DRB1 and DQB1 were typed in roughly 620-630 donors, DQA1 in roughly 500, DPA1 in 600 to 610, and DPB1 in just under 490. Four to six DR-DQ haplotypes were handled as single units for association and clustering, since linkage in the cohort was strong. Among around 400 genotyped donors of the cohort, an average of approximately 240,000 unique TCR beta nucleotide sequences was sequenced per donor, of which roughly 17% were non-productive. General study outcomes and caveats: According to the authors, the approach could potentially be generalized to other disease states and immunological phenotypes. Compared with the approximately 670-donor mean, donors in an Asian-associated ancestry cluster had fewer N-insertions in productive TCRs, according to a later genetic analysis. A later analysis found that most CMV-associated TCR beta chains appeared HLA-restricted, with HLA associations seemingly driven largely by CMV exposure. The sequencing pipeline was judged likely to have produced a cluster of highly shared sequence variants as a technical artifact. A total of 164 TCR beta chains were listed by the study as associated with cytomegalovirus. Sequencing depth was assumed to be roughly uniform across donors in the presence/absence analyses, though that assumption may not hold. Specific HLA alleles were associated with 16,951 TCR beta sequences at a false discovery rate of 0.05 in a later analysis. Linkage disequilibrium might explain the correlated functional status among segregating V segments, but an unknown experimental factor could not be excluded. According to a later analysis, parvovirus B19, influenza, CMV and Epstein-Barr virus appeared linked to several top co-occurrence clusters. Immune exposure information for the cohort was limited to CMV serostatus. In vitro tests confirmed that a few of the cytomegalovirus-associated TCR beta chains recognize cytomegalovirus antigens. The classifier was reported to diagnose cytomegalovirus status with high specificity and sensitivity in both the original and validation cohorts. Most TCR sequences were observed very rarely across donors, whereas some public TCRs were present in many individuals. In an earlier analysis of about 600 of the donors, most TCR beta V segments appeared in productive rearrangements about 90% or about 30% of the time, broadly matching IMGT annotations. A further reported finding was that TCR beta sequences accurately predicted the HLA-A and HLA-B alleles for most subjects in the first cohort. In a later genetic analysis, a missense DCLRE1C variant was associated with V-gene and J-gene trimming of TCR beta chains, and the association was replicated in an independent cohort. Only TCR beta chains were sequenced in this cohort, and the absence of alpha or paired-chain data limited detectable features. Because HLA typing was missing for some donors at each locus, association tests included only the typed subset. Some IMGT-functional V segments, including TRBV6-2 and TRBV6-3, could not be distinguished by the 87-base-pair reads and were therefore excluded. When HLA alleles, especially DR and DQ, strongly co-occurred, attributing TCR associations to individual alleles was difficult. According to a later analysis, TCR association rates differed among HLA loci, with DRB1 alleles showing the most associated TCRs and HLA-C alleles showing the fewest. Because counts were too low, approximately 18 rarely observed V segments, including chromosome 9 orphons, were excluded from the earlier analysis of several hundred of the donors. A later analysis found that HLA-associated TCR beta chains were more clonally expanded and had lower generation probabilities than equally common non-associated chains.

Comment on this clone: The antigen this receptor binds is unknown. Base qualities are missing; no much larger clone stands one base away.

The library was obtained by the immunoSEQ multiplex PCR assay. For the multiplex PCR, a mixture combining 60 forward primers for TCR Vbeta segments and 13 reverse primers for TCR Jbeta segments was used. A multiplex PCR assay on genomic DNA amplified the CDR3 region of rearranged TCR beta genes. Amplified TCR beta libraries were sequenced as 87-base-pair reads on the Illumina HiSeq System. The study's own analysis went as follows. A later analysis counted approximately 74 million unique TCR beta chains across the 666 repertoires, and around 12 million of these chains were shared by at least two donors. A nearest-neighbor algorithm error-corrected the raw reads and collapsed the reads into unique sequences, merging closely related sequences to remove PCR and sequencing errors. CDR3 sequences were aligned to IMGT reference sequences to assign V, D and J gene segments. Each retained sequence needed at least a six-nucleotide match to both a V gene segment and a J gene segment. Rearrangements were classified as productive when the CDR3 lacked stop codons and remained in frame with V and J, and all other rearrangements were classified as non-productive. Following IMGT convention, CDR3 was defined as the stretch from the second conserved V-encoded cysteine up to the conserved J-encoded phenylalanine. The earlier analysis of a few hundred of the donors excluded sequences that lacked an unambiguous match to a single V gene segment. In an earlier analysis of roughly 500 of the donors, V segments were called functional above 56.7% productive rearrangements and were called segregating when the between-donor standard deviation exceeded 5%. To diagnose cytomegalovirus status from the catalog of TCR beta chain sequences, a statistical classification framework was built. A later analysis assigned V and J genes by comparing TCR nucleotide sequences with IMGT/GENE-DB human TR gene sequences. Using the TCRdist pipeline, a later analysis assigned CDR3 sequences along with most-parsimonious VDJ recombination scenarios. In a later analysis, each TCR beta chain was defined by its CDR3 amino acid sequence together with its V-gene family, and reads without a unique V-gene family were excluded. A later analysis removed 592 highly shared, low-generation-probability nucleotide sequences to deal with suspected cross-contamination and a sequencing artifact. In a later analysis, a clonal expansion index was calculated for each public chain from normalized within-repertoire ranks of inferred template counts. A later analysis computed generation probabilities with a VDJ recombination model fitted to out-of-frame rearrangements, and checked the results against IGoR. A later analysis scored TCR-TCR, TCR-HLA and TCR-CMV co-occurrence with hypergeometric tests, applying a repertoire-size bias correction to TCR pairs. False discovery rates were estimated in a later analysis by permuting HLA or CMV assignments 20 times. A later analysis grouped co-occurring TCRs with DBSCAN, adding TCRdist sequence similarity when clustering within HLA-allele-positive subsets. Co-occurrence clustering excluded repertoires with fewer than 30,000 or more than 120,000 public chains, plus five with anomalous nucleotide sharing. TCRdb retrieved this table from immuneACCESS and kept in-frame rearrangements only. Not all clones are present; in checked studies, unresolved V genes account for under half, and no reason is known for the remainder. V and J calls and clone size are given by that table; D and trimming were obtained from the DNA. Recorded for this sample are approximately 160,000 clones; approximately 86% of them occurred a single time. Together, the top ten hold about 1.5% of the sample.

The CDR3 has 16 amino acids, counting the end cysteine and phenylalanine. Only the CDR3 DNA is retained, 48 bases long and in frame from the first base. Trimming costs V 1 base and J 3 bases, and their ends lie 12 bases apart. For CDR1 and CDR2, the germline V gene lists MGHRA and YSYEKL. The cohort comprised some 700 healthy bone marrow donors. All cohort members were sampled while nominally healthy, although unrecorded immune exposures were likely present. The donor was CMV seronegative and belonged to the group of over 350 seronegative cohort members. A peripheral blood sample was collected from each donor, and TCR beta sequencing was performed on peripheral blood mononuclear cells. Genomic DNA extraction from the blood cell samples was performed with the Qiagen DNeasy Blood Extraction Kit.

The sequenced sample was PBMCs. The chain links TRBV4-1 with TRBJ1-4; a weak D assignment points to TRBD1 (5 bases agree). This clonotype was sampled from a male donor in good health and CMV-seronegative. The nucleotide sequence is TGCGCCAGCAGCCAAGCGTTGGGGGAGGCTAATGAAAAACTGTTTTTT. This gives the protein CASSQALGEANEKLFF.